Only a few counts were recorded for the clone carrying this T cell receptor beta chain. Unique molecular identifiers were used to barcode this TCRbeta library. TCRdb called the PCR reads again in MiXCR, with one record for every CDR3 protein. This sample has around 480,000 distinct CDR3 sequences, with approximately 32% found just once. J was trimmed by 2 bases and V by 2 bases; bases with no gene match: 3. The CDR3 covers 15 residues. Looked up from germline, CDR1 is KGHSH and CDR2 is LQKENI. The sample originates from a study of T-cell reconstitution after alpha-beta-depleted transplantation in children.

The chain uses TRBV18 and TRBJ2-1; 7 positions match TRBD2. Material: PBMCs from the stem cell graft donor, obtained from the stem cell graft. The sequence came from a human donor who donated a stem cell graft to a child with aplastic anemia. The CDR3 DNA follows: TGTGCCAGCTCACCAGCAGCGGGGACCTACAATGAGCAGTTCTTC. Translating it yields CASSPAAGTYNEQFF.